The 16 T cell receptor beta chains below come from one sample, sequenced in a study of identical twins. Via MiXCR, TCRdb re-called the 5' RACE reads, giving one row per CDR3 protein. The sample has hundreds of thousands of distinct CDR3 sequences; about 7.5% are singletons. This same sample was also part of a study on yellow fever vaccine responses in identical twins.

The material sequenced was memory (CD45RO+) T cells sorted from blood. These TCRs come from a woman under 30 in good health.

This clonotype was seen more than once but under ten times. The CDR3 coding sequence is TGCAGTGCTAGAGATGGCGGGGGGGGCGAGCAGTACTTC. This codes for CSARDGGGGEQYF. This chain links TRBV20-1 with TRBJ2-7; 9 positions match TRBD2. The ends lost 0 bases at V and 6 bases at J; junction bases unmatched: 3. This CDR3 has 13 amino acids. Per the germline V gene, CDR1 is DFQATT and CDR2 is SNEGSKA (reference sequence).

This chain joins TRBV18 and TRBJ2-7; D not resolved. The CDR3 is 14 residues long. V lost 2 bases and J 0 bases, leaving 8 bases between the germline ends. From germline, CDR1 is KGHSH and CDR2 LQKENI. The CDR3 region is CASSPGRTSYEQYF. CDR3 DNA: TGTGCCAGCTCACCAGGACGGACCTCCTACGAGCAGTACTTC.

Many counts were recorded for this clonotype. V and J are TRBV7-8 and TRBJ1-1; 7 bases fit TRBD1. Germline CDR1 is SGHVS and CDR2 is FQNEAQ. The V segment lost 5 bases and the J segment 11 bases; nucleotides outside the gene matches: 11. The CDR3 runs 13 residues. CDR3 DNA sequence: TGTGCCAGCAGCCCGACAGGGCCCCGGGGGGCTTTCTTT. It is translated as CASSPTGPRGAFF.

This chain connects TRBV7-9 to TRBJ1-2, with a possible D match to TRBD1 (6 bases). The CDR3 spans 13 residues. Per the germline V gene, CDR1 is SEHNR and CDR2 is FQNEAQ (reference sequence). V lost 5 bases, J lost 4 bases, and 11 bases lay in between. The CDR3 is CASSHSGAYGYTF. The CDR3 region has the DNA TGTGCCAGCAGCCACTCGGGGGCCTATGGCTACACCTTC. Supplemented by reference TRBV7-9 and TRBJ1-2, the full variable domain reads DTGVSQNPRHKITKRGQNVTFRCDPISEHNRLYWYRQTLGQGPEFLTYFQNEAQLEKSRLLSDRFSAERPKGSFSTLEIQRTEQGDSAMYLCASSHSGAYGYTFGSGTRLTVV.

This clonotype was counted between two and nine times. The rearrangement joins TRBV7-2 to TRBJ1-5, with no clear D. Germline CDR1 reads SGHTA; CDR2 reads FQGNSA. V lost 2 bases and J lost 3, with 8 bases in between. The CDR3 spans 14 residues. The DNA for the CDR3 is TGTGCCAGCAGCTTACCCGCCCCCAATCAGCCCCAGCATTTT. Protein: CASSLPAPNQPQHF.

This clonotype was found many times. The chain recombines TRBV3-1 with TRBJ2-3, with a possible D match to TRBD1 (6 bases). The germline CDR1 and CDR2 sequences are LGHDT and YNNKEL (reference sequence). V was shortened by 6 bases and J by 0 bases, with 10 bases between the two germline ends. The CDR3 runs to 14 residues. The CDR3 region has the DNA TGTGCCAGCAGGGACAGCCTTAGCACAGATACGCAGTATTTT. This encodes CASRDSLSTDTQYF.

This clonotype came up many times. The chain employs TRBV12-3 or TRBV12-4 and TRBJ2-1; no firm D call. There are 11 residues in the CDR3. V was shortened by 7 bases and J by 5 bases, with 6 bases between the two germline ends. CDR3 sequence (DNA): TGTGCCAGCATTGGGGACAATGAGCAGTTCTTC. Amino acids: CASIGDNEQFF.

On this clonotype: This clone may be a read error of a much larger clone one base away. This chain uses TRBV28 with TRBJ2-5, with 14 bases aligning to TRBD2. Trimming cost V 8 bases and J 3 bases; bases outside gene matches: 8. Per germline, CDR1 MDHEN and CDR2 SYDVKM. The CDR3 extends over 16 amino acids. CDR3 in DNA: TGTGCCAGCTCCTCCAAGACTAGCGGGAGGGAAGAGACCCAGTACTTC. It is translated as CASSSKTSGREETQYF.

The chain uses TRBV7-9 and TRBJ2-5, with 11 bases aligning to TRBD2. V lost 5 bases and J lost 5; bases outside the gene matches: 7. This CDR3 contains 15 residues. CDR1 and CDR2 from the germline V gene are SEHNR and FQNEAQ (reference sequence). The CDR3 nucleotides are TGTGCCAGCAGCCCGGGACTAGCGGTTATGGAGACCCAGTACTTC. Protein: CASSPGLAVMETQYF.

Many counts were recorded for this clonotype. The CDR3 is CASSFGRNTGELFF. In DNA, the CDR3 is TGTGCCAGCAGTTTTGGCAGAAACACCGGGGAGCTGTTTTTT. The rearrangement joins TRBV12-3 or TRBV12-4 to TRBJ2-2; the D is unclear. The CDR3 runs to 14 residues. V lost 3 bases, J lost 2 bases, and 7 bases lay in between.

Here the CDR3 DNA reads TGTGCCAGCAGCTTTTCGGGACTGACAACCTACGAGCAGTACTTC. Residues: CASSFSGLTTYEQYF. The V gene is TRBV5-6, the J gene TRBJ2-7; TRBD2 might be the D (6 bases). Trimming shortened V by 2 bases and J by 2 bases, and 14 bases separated the two germline ends. Germline CDR1 and CDR2: SGHDT and YYEEEE. This CDR3 contains 15 residues.

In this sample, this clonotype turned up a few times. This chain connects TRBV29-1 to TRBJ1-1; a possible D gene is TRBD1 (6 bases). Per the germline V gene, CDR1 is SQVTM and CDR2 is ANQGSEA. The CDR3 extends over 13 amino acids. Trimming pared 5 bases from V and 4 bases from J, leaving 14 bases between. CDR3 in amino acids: CSVRLKQGTEAFF. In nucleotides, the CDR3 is TGCAGCGTTCGCCTAAAACAGGGCACTGAAGCTTTCTTT.

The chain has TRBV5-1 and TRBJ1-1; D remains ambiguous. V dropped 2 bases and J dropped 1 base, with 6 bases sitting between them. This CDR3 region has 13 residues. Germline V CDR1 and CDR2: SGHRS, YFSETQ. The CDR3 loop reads CASSLRSNTEAFF. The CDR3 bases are TGCGCCAGCAGCTTACGGTCGAACACTGAAGCTTTCTTT.

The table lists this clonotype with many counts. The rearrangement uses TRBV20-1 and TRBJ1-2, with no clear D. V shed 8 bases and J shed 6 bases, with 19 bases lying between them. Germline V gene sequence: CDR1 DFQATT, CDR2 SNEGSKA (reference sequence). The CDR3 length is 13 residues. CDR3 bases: TGCAGTCCGTCAGCGAGAGGGAAGGATGGCTACACCTTC. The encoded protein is CSPSARGKDGYTF.

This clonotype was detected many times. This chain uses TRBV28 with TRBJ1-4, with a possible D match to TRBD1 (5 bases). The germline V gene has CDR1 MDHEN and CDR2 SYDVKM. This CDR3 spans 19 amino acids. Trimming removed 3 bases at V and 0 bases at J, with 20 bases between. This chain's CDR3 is CASSLIPGRITATNEKLFF. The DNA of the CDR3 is TGTGCCAGCAGTTTGATCCCGGGACGGATTACCGCAACTAATGAAAAACTGTTTTTT.

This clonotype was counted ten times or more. The CDR3 coding sequence is TGTGCCAGCAGCTTAGGTTCCGGCAAGAAACTGTTTTTT. It is translated as CASSLGSGKKLFF. The chain has TRBV7-2 and TRBJ1-4; D ambiguous. The V and J ends lost 1 base and 11 bases respectively, with 11 bases between them. The germline V gene has CDR1 SGHTA and CDR2 FQGNSA. This CDR3 comprises 13 residues.